This TCR beta chain was profiled in a study of T cell repertoires in cytomegalovirus infection. At the level of the study: Carrying CMV and the relevant HLA type showed in public TCR beta signatures.

Details on this clonotype: The antigen remains unidentified.

TCRdb called the reads again in MiXCR, with one record for every CDR3 protein. This table has hundreds of thousands of distinct CDR3 sequences, more than 30% appearing once. V lost 1 base and J lost 4; bases outside the gene matches: 11. The CDR3 contains 17 residues. Germline V gene data show CDR1 as MDHEN and CDR2 as SYDVKM. The gene calls are TRBV28 and TRBJ1-2; 8 bases match TRBD1. The sequence was collected from a human donor in good health (CMV status not recorded). Some clones in this sample may be carry-over from other donors' samples. The sample in question was cultured PBMCs, obtained from culture after CMV antigen stimulation. CDR3 nucleotides: TGTGCCAGCAGTTTATCAGGACAGGGAGTATCGGGCTATGGCTACACCTTC. Amino acid sequence: CASSLSGQGVSGYGYTF.